This T cell receptor beta chain was identified during a study of blood T cells in healthy people across ages. The authors ran a second PCR of 7 to 11 cycles using a sample-barcoded 5' primer and a J-beta primer mix. A template-switch adaptor that had 12 random nucleotides put a tag on each cDNA molecule. TCRdb re-analysed the 5' RACE reads in MiXCR, keeping a single row per CDR3 protein. There are fewer than 700,000 distinct CDR3 sequences in the sample; 40% to 50% occur only once, and 25% to 35% lies in the top ten. Broader study findings: Higher naive T cell percentage went strongly together with higher TCR beta diversity.

This clonotype was counted a few times. Its antigen is not known. Sequences were obtained from blood. The receptor comes from an elderly man in good health.

The CDR3, as DNA: TGTGCCAGCAAGATCATAAGGGGTAGTACGCTACGCGCTCCAGATACGCAGTATTTT. Residues: CASKIIRGSTLRAPDTQYF. The chain combines TRBV2 with TRBJ2-3, with TRBD1 as a possible D gene (5 bases). The CDR3 contains 19 residues. Per germline, CDR1 SNHLY and CDR2 FYNNEI. With 7 bases removed from V and 4 bases from J, the gap between germline ends came to 30 bases.